These T cell receptor beta chains were read from a single sample in a study of T-cell reconstitution after alpha-beta-depleted transplantation in children. TCRdb re-called the PCR reads with MiXCR, one entry per CDR3 protein. Of nearly 250,000 distinct CDR3 sequences in the sample, approximately 8.9% are singletons; the top ten hold nearly 6.5%. The sequencing here drew on PBMCs, mostly from graft donor cells, taken 180 days after TCRalphabeta/CD19-depleted stem cell transplant. These receptors originate from a male patient aged 5 to 17 who had a stem cell transplant for acute lymphoblastic leukemia, so the T cells may come from the graft donor. Both conserved end residues are part of each CDR3. D genes are given only for firm matches. Rows may omit the clone size; those that give it use once, few, many or a size class.

V,J,length,D,size,DNA,CDR3
TRBV27,TRBJ1-3,14,.,many,TGTGCCAGCAGTGCCACAGGCTCTGGAAACACCATATATTTT,CASSATGSGNTIYF
TRBV12-5,TRBJ2-6,15,.,many,TGTGCTAGTGGAGGGAACACCTCTGGGGCCAACGTCCTGACTTTC,CASGGNTSGANVLTF
TRBV12-3/TRBV12-4,TRBJ2-1,17,TRBD1,many,TGTGCCAGCAGTTGGGAACCCGGACAGGCAGCACGACATGAGCAGTTCTTC,CASSWEPGQAARHEQFF
TRBV7-2,TRBJ2-2,16,TRBD2,many,TGTGCCAGCAGCCCCCGGGGGGGAAAGAACACCGGGGAGCTGTTTTTT,CASSPRGGKNTGELFF
TRBV11-2,TRBJ2-2,19,.,many,TGTGCCAGCAGCTTAGACTGGATCTCCCGTGGCGCGAACACCGGGGAGCTGTTTTTT,CASSLDWISRGANTGELFF
TRBV5-1,TRBJ2-4,15,.,many,TGCGCCAGCAGCCGGACAGTCCAGGCCAAAAACATTCAGTACTTC,CASSRTVQAKNIQYF
TRBV28,TRBJ2-3,16,TRBD2,many,TGTGCCAGCAGTTTCCAGGGAGCTAGCGGGACAGATACGCAGTATTTT,CASSFQGASGTDTQYF
TRBV12-3/TRBV12-4,TRBJ2-7,15,.,many,TGTGCCAGCAGTCCCCCGGGACTGCTACTTGGCGAGCAGTACTTC,CASSPPGLLLGEQYF
TRBV11-2,TRBJ1-2,14,.,many,TGTGCCAGCAGCTGGGTGGGGACGGGGTATGGCTACACCTTC,CASSWVGTGYGYTF
TRBV6-5,TRBJ1-1,16,.,many,TGTGCCAGCAGTACCCCGTCGGGCAGGGTGTTCACTGAAGCTTTCTTT,CASSTPSGRVFTEAFF
TRBV12-3/TRBV12-4,TRBJ1-1,13,TRBD1,.,TGTGCCAGCAGCCGAAACTCTCAGGGGGCCGCTTTCTTT,CASSRNSQGAAFF
TRBV9,TRBJ2-5,15,.,many,TGTGCCAGCAGCGTAGCTGGGGGGGGGCGTGAGACCCAGTACTTC,CASSVAGGGRETQYF
TRBV5-6,TRBJ2-2,15,TRBD1,.,TGTGCCAGCAGCCTCCGGGACAGGTTGTCCGGGGAGCTGTTTTTT,CASSLRDRLSGELFF
TRBV7-9,TRBJ2-2,16,TRBD2,many,TGTGCCAGCAGCTCACCGGGGGGTCCGAGGACCGGGGAGCTGTTTTTT,CASSSPGGPRTGELFF
TRBV27,TRBJ2-2,13,.,many,TGTGCCAGCAGTTTGAGGGTGGCCGGGGAGCTGTTTTTT,CASSLRVAGELFF
TRBV27,TRBJ1-2,17,.,many,TGTGCCAGCAGTTTCCTCATTCAGGGGCAGCCTAACTATGGCTACACCTTC,CASSFLIQGQPNYGYTF
TRBV7-8,TRBJ2-1,13,TRBD2,.,TGTGCCAGCATCCCACTAGCGGGTAATGAGCAGTTCTTC,CASIPLAGNEQFF
TRBV18,TRBJ1-4,19,TRBD1,few,TGTGCCAGCTCACCACTTTACAGGGGGATCCTTGCAACTAATGAAAAACTGTTTTTT,CASSPLYRGILATNEKLFF
TRBV19,TRBJ1-1,13,.,many,TGTGCCAGTAGTATAGTGGCTGGGACTGAAGCTTTCTTT,CASSIVAGTEAFF
TRBV29-1,TRBJ2-5,14,.,many,TGCAGCGTTGGGGGGACCCCCCAGCAAGAGACCCAGTACTTC,CSVGGTPQQETQYF
TRBV12-3/TRBV12-4,TRBJ2-7,12,.,many,TGTGCCAGCAGTGTTGTATCCTACGAGCAGTACTTC,CASSVVSYEQYF
TRBV3-1,TRBJ2-7,14,.,many,TGTGCCAGCAGCCAAGCGGAAATCCAGTCCCAGCAGTACTTC,CASSQAEIQSQQYF
TRBV15,TRBJ2-1,16,.,many,TGTGCCACCAGCAGAGATAAGCTAGGGGGGTGGCCTGAGCAGTTCTTC,CATSRDKLGGWPEQFF
TRBV3-1,TRBJ2-7,14,.,many,TGTGCCAGCAGCCAAGATCGGGCATTCAACGAGCAGTACTTC,CASSQDRAFNEQYF
TRBV3-1,TRBJ1-2,17,TRBD1,.,TGTGCCAGCAGCCAACCGGCTCGGAGGACAGGGGACTATGGCTACACCTTC,CASSQPARRTGDYGYTF
TRBV24-1,TRBJ2-2,17,TRBD1,many,TGTGCCACCAGGCAATCAGGGGGCGCGGTTGGAACCGGGGAGCTGTTTTTT,CATRQSGGAVGTGELFF
TRBV28,TRBJ2-7,15,TRBD1,.,TGTGCCAGCAGTTTAACCCCCGGGACAGGGTCCGAGCAGTACTTC,CASSLTPGTGSEQYF
TRBV7-9,TRBJ2-3,17,TRBD2,many,TGTGCCAGCAGCTCTAGCGGGGGGTTGGCCTTCACAGATACGCAGTATTTT,CASSSSGGLAFTDTQYF
TRBV4-2,TRBJ2-7,15,TRBD1,.,TGTGCCAGCAGCCAAGATACGGACAGGGCCTACGAGCAGTACTTC,CASSQDTDRAYEQYF